This T cell receptor (beta chain) was profiled in a study of beta chain features in type 1 diabetes. This clone occurred a few times. Expressed TCRB transcripts were sequenced after all isolated RNA was converted to cDNA. Measured with immunoSEQ multiplex PCR; TCRdb has only the in-frame clones, and not every one. Among 400,000 to 550,000 clones listed, about an eighth were seen once. The CDR3 spans 15 residues. Sorting that relied on CD45RO/CCR7/CD25/CD127/CD95/CD27 yielded CD4+ naive, central memory, regulatory and stem cell-like memory cells. Sequenced material: naive CD4+ T cells from blood. This chain joins TRBV21-1 and TRBJ2-3; the table's D gene call, TRBD1, was not cross checked with the DNA. TRBV21-1 is designated a pseudogene. The sequence was collected from a woman between 18 and 29 years old in good health. Written as DNA, the CDR3 is TGTGCCAGCACCACGGGACAGGAAGGTGTGGATACGCAGTATTTT. This sequence encodes CASTTGQEGVDTQYF.